The 20 T cell receptor beta chains below all came from one sample that was sequenced in a study of cytomegalovirus exposure and HLA in healthy donors. The PCR used 60 Vbeta and 13 Jbeta primers. Sequenced by immunoSEQ multiplex PCR; TCRdb stores in-frame clones only, minus some. In the table there are about 190,000 clones, around 86% of which are singletons. The sample comprised PBMCs. All receptors derive from a man younger than 40 in good health and CMV-seronegative.

V usage is TRBV4-1 and J usage is TRBJ2-3; tentative D call: TRBD1 (6 bases). The ends were cut back, 1 base at V and 6 bases at J, with 17 bases in the middle. This CDR3 is 16 amino acids long. Germline V gene data show CDR1 as MGHRA and CDR2 as YSYEKL. CDR3 in amino acids: CASSQGPTGLSDTQYF. For the CDR3, the DNA is TGCGCCAGCAGCCAAGGGCCAACAGGGTTGTCGGATACGCAGTATTTT.

V usage is TRBV28 and J usage is TRBJ2-1; the match to TRBD1 covers 7 bases. Germline CDR1 MDHEN, CDR2 SYDVKM. The ends lost 2 bases at V and 7 bases at J; junction bases unmatched: 11. This CDR3 is 16 amino acids long. CDR3: CASSLTTEDRSNEQFF. CDR3 nucleotides: TGTGCCAGCAGTTTAACTACAGAGGACAGGTCGAATGAGCAGTTCTTC.

V usage is TRBV5-1 and J usage is TRBJ2-1; perhaps TRBD2 as D (6 bases). CDR3 length: 15 amino acids. Germline loops: CDR1 SGHRS, CDR2 YFSETQ. Trimming cost V 0 bases and J 0 bases, with 7 bases left between them. CDR3 DNA: TGCGCCAGCAGCTTGGCGGAGGGCTCCTACAATGAGCAGTTCTTC. Translating it yields CASSLAEGSYNEQFF.

This chain joins TRBV28 and TRBJ1-2, with unresolved D. Germline CDR1 and CDR2: MDHEN and SYDVKM. The CDR3 contains 12 residues. Trimming stripped 6 bases from V and 7 bases from J, with 12 bases between. CDR3 amino acids: CASRGQSSGYTF. For the CDR3, the DNA is TGTGCCAGCAGGGGCCAGAGCTCTGGCTACACCTTC.

The genes are TRBV12-2 and TRBJ1-1; no check of the table's D call, TRBD1, against the DNA was made. TRBV12-2 constitutes a pseudogene. CDR3 length: 16 amino acids. The CDR3 DNA reads TGTGCAAGTCGACTTTATTGGATACCCCGGACAGCTGAAGCTTTCTTT. Translating it yields CASRLYWIPRTAEAFF.

The chain couples TRBV28 to TRBJ1-3, with no clear D. Germline V gene lookup returns CDR1 MDHEN and CDR2 SYDVKM. Trimming left V 5 bases short and J 0 bases short, with 14 bases between. The CDR3 has 16 amino acids. The CDR3 is CASSPSVLLSGNTIYF. In nucleotides, the CDR3 is TGTGCCAGCAGTCCATCGGTCTTACTCTCTGGAAACACCATATATTTT.

This chain connects TRBV13 to TRBJ2-7, with D tentatively TRBD1 (6 bases). The V end was cut by 1 base, the J end by 0 bases, with 16 bases between. Germline values: CDR1 PRHDT, CDR2 FYEKMQ (reference sequence). The CDR3 sequence is 17 residues long. The CDR3 protein is CASSLEGQGSPSYEQYF. In DNA form, the CDR3 reads TGTGCCAGCAGCTTAGAGGGGCAGGGGTCCCCCTCCTACGAGCAGTACTTC.

The rearrangement uses TRBV27 and TRBJ2-5, with a tentative D call TRBD1 (5 bases). Trimming took 7 bases from V and 2 from J, leaving 14 bases between them. The CDR3 is made up of 14 amino acids. Germline V gene sequence: CDR1 MNHEY, CDR2 SMNVEV (reference sequence). CDR3 coding DNA: TGTGCCAGCATCATAGGGGTCGTTCAAGAGACCCAGTACTTC. This translates into CASIIGVVQETQYF.

The chain joins TRBV19 to TRBJ2-7, with TRBD1 matching 8 bases. In germline, CDR1 is LNHDA, CDR2 SQIVND (reference sequence). The CDR3 totals 13 residues. V was pared by 3 bases and J by 2 bases, with 0 bases of the junction left unmatched. DNA for the CDR3: TGTGCCAGTAGTATGGGACAGGCCTACGAGCAGTACTTC. Its translation is CASSMGQAYEQYF.

The chain carries TRBV2 and TRBJ2-5, with TRBD1 as a possible D gene (6 bases). Deletions cut 4 bases from V and 2 bases from J, with 8 bases between. The CDR3 length is 13 residues. Germline CDR1 SNHLY, CDR2 FYNNEI. The CDR3 loop is CASSGQVQETQYF. CDR3 DNA sequence: TGTGCCAGCAGTGGACAGGTTCAAGAGACCCAGTACTTC. The full variable domain, in which reference TRBV2 and TRBJ2-5 provide the parts outside the CDR3, is EPEVTQTPSHQVTQMGQEVILRCVPISNHLYFYWYRQILGQKVEFLVSFYNNEISEKSEIFDDQFSVERPDGSNFTLKIRSTKLEDSAMYFCASSGQVQETQYFGPGTRLLVL.

V and J are TRBV7-2 and TRBJ2-3; D is possibly TRBD2 (6 bases). V was shortened by 7 bases and J by 6 bases, with 11 bases between the two germline ends. Per germline, CDR1 SGHTA and CDR2 FQGNSA. The CDR3 totals 12 residues. The CDR3 reads CASTRGRDTQYF. CDR3 in DNA: TGTGCCAGCACACGGGGGAGGGATACGCAGTATTTT. Full variable domain (missing parts from reference TRBV7-2 and TRBJ2-3): GAGVSQSPSNKVTEKGKDVELRCDPISGHTALYWYRQSLGQGLEFLIYFQGNSAPDKSGLPSDRFSAERTGGSVSTLTIQRTQQEDSAVYLCASTRGRDTQYFGPGTRLTVL.

The chain's CDR3 is CASSQGGQLLNYGYTF. CDR3 DNA: TGCGCCAGCAGCCAAGGTGGACAGCTATTAAACTATGGCTACACCTTC. The genes are TRBV4-3 and TRBJ1-2, with D perhaps matching TRBD1 (6 bases). The length of the CDR3 is 16 residues. Germline loops: CDR1 LGHNA, CDR2 YSLEER. V was cut by 1 base and J by 2 bases, with 14 bases left in between.

V and J are TRBV28 and TRBJ2-1, with a possible D match to TRBD2 (5 bases). Trimming stripped 3 bases from V and 0 bases from J, with 9 bases between. This CDR3 has 15 residues. Germline V CDR1 and CDR2: MDHEN, SYDVKM. This CDR3 reads CASSLFGSSYNEQFF. CDR3 nucleotides: TGTGCCAGCAGTTTGTTTGGGAGCTCCTACAATGAGCAGTTCTTC.

The chain recombines TRBV5-1 with TRBJ2-2; 13 nucleotides line up with TRBD2. Germline V gene data show CDR1 as SGHRS and CDR2 as YFSETQ. Unmatched junction bases numbered 4, after V lost 3 bases and J lost 5 bases. This CDR3 spans 16 amino acids. In DNA form, the CDR3 reads TGCGCCAGCAGCTCACTAGCGGGAGGGCTGACCGGGGAGCTGTTTTTT. This codes for CASSSLAGGLTGELFF. The whole variable domain, filled in from reference TRBV5-1 and TRBJ2-2, reads KAGVTQTPRYLIKTRGQQVTLSCSPISGHRSVSWYQQTPGQGLQFLFEYFSETQRNKGNFPGRFSGRQFSNSRSEMNVSTLELGDSALYLCASSSLAGGLTGELFFGEGSRLTVL.

The chain employs TRBV5-1 and TRBJ2-2, with D possibly TRBD2 on 5 matching bases. In germline, CDR1 is SGHRS, CDR2 YFSETQ. CDR3 length: 14 amino acids. The ends were cut back, 3 bases at V and 1 base at J, with 7 bases in the middle. CDR3 sequence: CASSSAVNTGELFF. As DNA, the CDR3 is TGCGCCAGCAGCTCAGCGGTGAACACCGGGGAGCTGTTTTTT.

The J gene is TRBJ2-2, the V gene TRBV19; 8 positions match TRBD1. Losses at the gene ends were 6 bases for V and 4 bases for J; bases not matched to a gene: 7. The V gene's germline CDR1 is LNHDA and CDR2 SQIVND (reference sequence). The CDR3 contains 15 residues. The CDR3 nucleotides are TGTGCCAGTAGGAGACGACAGGGGACCACCGGGGAGCTGTTTTTT. It is translated as CASRRRQGTTGELFF. The complete variable domain, with remaining parts taken from reference TRBV19 and TRBJ2-2, reads DGGITQSPKYLFRKEGQNVTLSCEQNLNHDAMYWYRQDPGQGLRLIYYSQIVNDFQKGDIAEGYSVSREKKESFPLTVTSAQKNPTAFYLCASRRRQGTTGELFFGEGSRLTVL.

This clone came up once. Written as DNA, the CDR3 is TGTGCCAGCAGTTTGCTACGGGGAGGGGGCACCGGGGAGCTGTTTTTT. Translating it yields CASSLLRGGGTGELFF. This chain uses TRBV28 with TRBJ2-2; D is possibly TRBD2 (7 bases). Trimming removed 3 bases at V and 4 bases at J, with 15 bases between. This CDR3 region has 16 residues. Per the germline V gene, CDR1 is MDHEN and CDR2 is SYDVKM.

The chain joins TRBV18 to TRBJ2-6, with a possible D match to TRBD2 (5 bases). V lost 3 bases to trimming and J lost 1 base, with 7 bases between them. CDR1 and CDR2 (germline): KGHSH, LQKENI. The CDR3 is 15 residues long. The CDR3 here is CASSPGESGANVLTF. In DNA, the CDR3 is TGTGCCAGCTCACCCGGGGAGTCTGGGGCCAACGTCCTGACTTTC.

The chain combines TRBV7-9 with TRBJ2-7; 12 nucleotides agree with TRBD2. The CDR3 covers 15 residues. Losses at the gene ends were 2 bases for V and 5 bases for J; bases not matched to a gene: 4. Germline V gene lookup returns CDR1 SEHNR and CDR2 FQNEAQ (reference sequence). CDR3 protein: CASSLLAGGVDEQYF. CDR3 nucleotides: TGTGCCAGCAGCTTACTAGCGGGGGGGGTGGACGAGCAGTACTTC.

The chain has TRBV2 and TRBJ2-3, with D hard to call. Germline V gives CDR1 SNHLY, CDR2 FYNNEI. This CDR3 contains 14 residues. Trimming stripped 1 base from V and 4 bases from J, with 9 bases between. This CDR3 is CASSEGLSSDTQYF. The DNA of the CDR3 is TGTGCCAGCAGTGAAGGGCTTAGCTCAGATACGCAGTATTTT.